This T cell receptor (beta chain) was sequenced for a study of stem cell transplantation in POMP-related autoinflammatory disease. Study-level information: The study hypothesized thymoproteasome defects skew the TRB repertoire via impaired CD8+ selection. After transplant, neutrophils and platelets showed 100% graft donor chimerism through one year.

The protocol was immunoSEQ multiplex PCR, while the TCRdb copy is restricted to in-frame clones and leaves out a portion. The data show tens of thousands of clones, just over 90% seen once. This sequence was found in a human patient with POMP-related autoinflammation and immune dysregulation (PRAID). Some T cells may be transferred from the graft donor. The starting material was CD4+ T cells from PBMCs, obtained after stem cell transplantation.

The CDR3 coding sequence is TGTGCCAGCAACCCCTCCATACGGGCTAACTATGGCTACACCTTC. Encoded protein: CASNPSIRANYGYTF. The chain combines TRBV27 with TRBJ1-2; no reliable D call. The CDR3 covers 15 residues. Trimming cost V 7 bases and J 0 bases, with 15 bases left between them. The germline V gene encodes CDR1 MNHEY and CDR2 SMNVEV (reference sequence).